The 22 T cell receptor beta chains below come from one sample, sequenced in a study of T cells in Graves' hyperthyroidism and ophthalmopathy. Regions amplified from RNA transcripts were the TCR beta CDR3 regions. The HTBI primer set drove a first-round RT-PCR of the TCR CDR3. A single record per CDR3 protein comes from TCRdb applying MiXCR to the multiplex PCR reads. Of hundreds of thousands of distinct CDR3 sequences in the sample, about a sixth were seen once. Input material: blood. Every receptor here comes from a woman under 40 with Graves' hyperthyroidism.

The chain has TRBV9 and TRBJ2-1, with 8 bases fitting TRBD2. V dropped 4 bases and J dropped 7; count of bases not matched to a gene: 10. This CDR3 contains 15 residues. The V gene's germline CDR1 is SGDLS and CDR2 YYNGEE. The CDR3 bases are TGTGCCAGCAGCCCAAGCGGGAGCTATGGGAATGAGCAGTTCTTC. As protein: CASSPSGSYGNEQFF.

Ten or more counts support this clonotype. The V call is TRBV7-2, the J call TRBJ1-2; a weak D match, TRBD1 (6 bases). CDR1 is SGHTA, CDR2 FQGNSA, per germline. The CDR3 extends over 17 amino acids. V lost 5 bases and J lost 0, with 19 bases in between. For the CDR3, the DNA is TGTGCCAGCAGCCGAGGACAGTTCCTATCTACTAACTATGGCTACACCTTC. This translates into CASSRGQFLSTNYGYTF.

In this sample, this clonotype turned up many times. The CDR3 region is CASSFPSLDRVQGYTF. CDR3 coding DNA: TGTGCCAGCAGTTTCCCCTCCCTTGACAGGGTGCAGGGCTACACCTTC. The chain joins TRBV28 to TRBJ1-2; 7 nucleotides align to TRBD1. The ends lost 3 bases at V and 8 bases at J; junction bases unmatched: 15. Germline CDR1 is MDHEN and CDR2 is SYDVKM. The CDR3 loop spans 16 amino acids.

V and J are TRBV12-3 or TRBV12-4 and TRBJ2-2, with 15 nucleotides matching TRBD2. J lost 6 bases, V lost 2 bases, and 13 bases had no gene match. This CDR3 has 20 amino acids. As DNA, the CDR3 is TGTGCCAGCAGTTTAAAAGGAGGACTAGCGGGGGGGGGGATCCCCGGGGAGCTGTTTTTT. Amino acid sequence: CASSLKGGLAGGGIPGELFF.

This clonotype was seen a few times. A much larger clonotype is one base distant, so this may be a read error. The chain's CDR3 is CSAKRGAIGYTQYF. Written as DNA, the CDR3 is TGCAGTGCTAAAAGAGGGGCTATCGGATATACGCAGTATTTT. This sequence joins TRBV20-1 and TRBJ2-3; possibly TRBD1 or TRBD2 for D (5 bases each). The CDR3 is made up of 14 amino acids. Per germline, CDR1 DFQATT and CDR2 SNEGSKA (reference sequence). V shed 4 bases and J shed 7 bases, with 18 bases lying between them.

This clonotype was seen repeatedly, ten times or more. This chain links TRBV20-1 with TRBJ2-1; D might be TRBD2 (6 bases). The length of the CDR3 is 14 residues. Per the germline V gene, CDR1 is DFQATT and CDR2 is SNEGSKA (reference sequence). V was pared by 5 bases and J by 6 bases, with 17 bases between. The CDR3 DNA is TGCAGTGCTCCACGGGACTCGCCCCCCAATGAGCAGTTCTTC. It codes for CSAPRDSPPNEQFF.

The gene calls are TRBV18 and TRBJ2-7; either TRBD1 or TRBD2 may fit D (5 bases each). This CDR3 is 16 amino acids long. The germline V gene has CDR1 KGHSH and CDR2 LQKENI. V shed 3 bases and J shed 4 bases, with 19 bases lying between them. The CDR3 coding sequence is TGTGCCAGCTCACCCGGGGCCGGATCGGCGGTGTACGAGCAGTACTTC. It specifies CASSPGAGSAVYEQYF.

This clonotype was detected many times. V usage is TRBV24-1 and J usage is TRBJ2-1; a weak D match, TRBD2 (5 bases). The CDR3 covers 18 residues. V gave up 0 bases and J gave up 5 bases, with 19 bases separating them. Germline loops: CDR1 KGHDR, CDR2 SFDVKD. CDR3 residues: CATSDLQGLAGMNNEQFF. The CDR3 nucleotides are TGTGCCACCAGTGATTTGCAAGGGCTAGCCGGGATGAACAATGAGCAGTTCTTC.

The chain joins TRBV6-1 to TRBJ1-3; a weak D match, TRBD1 (6 bases). Per germline, CDR1 MNHNS and CDR2 SASEGT. Trimming removed 6 bases from V and 0 bases from J, with 12 bases in between. The CDR3 loop spans 15 amino acids. The CDR3 loop reads CASRDRSGSGNTIYF. As DNA, the CDR3 is TGTGCCAGCAGAGACAGGTCCGGCTCTGGAAACACCATATATTTT.

A few counts support this clonotype. The chain has TRBV11-2 and TRBJ1-4; a weak D match, TRBD1 (5 bases). The germline V gene encodes CDR1 SGHAT and CDR2 FQNNGV. V was pared by 5 bases and J by 10 bases, with 17 bases between. This CDR3 has 14 residues. The CDR3 spells CASSLVAGMRKLFF. CDR3 nucleotide sequence: TGTGCCAGCAGCCTAGTGGCAGGGATGAGAAAACTGTTTTTT.

The V call is TRBV6-1, the J call TRBJ1-3; TRBD1 aligns across 7 bases. With V trimmed by 2 bases and J by 1 base, 11 bases remained unmatched. The length of the CDR3 is 18 residues. The germline V gene has CDR1 MNHNS and CDR2 SASEGT. The CDR3 DNA follows: TGTGCCAGCAGTGAAATCCTACCCCGGACAGGTTCTGGAAACACCATATATTTT. This sequence encodes CASSEILPRTGSGNTIYF.

J is TRBJ2-5 and V is TRBV29-1; D gene ambiguous. Per the germline V gene, CDR1 is SQVTM and CDR2 is ANQGSEA. This CDR3 is 13 amino acids long. With 4 bases removed from V and 3 bases from J, the gap between germline ends came to 12 bases. CDR3 coding DNA: TGCAGCGTTGTCAGACACGAAAAAGAGACCCAGTACTTC. This gives the protein CSVVRHEKETQYF.

With respect to this clonotype: A clone one base away is much larger, so this may be a read error. The CDR3 carries no conserved terminal phenylalanine or tryptophan, so it likely arises from a read error. J is TRBJ2-2 and V is TRBV20-1; D unclear. Germline values: CDR1 DFQATT, CDR2 SNEGSKA (reference sequence). V was clipped by 0 bases and J by 1 base, with 6 bases between them. CDR3 size: 14 residues. CDR3 amino acids: CSARDTGNTGELFS. The CDR3 DNA sequence: TGCAGTGCTAGAGACACGGGGAACACCGGGGAGCTGTTTTCT.

The table lists this clonotype with a few counts. It may be a read error: a sequence one base away is much more abundant. The chain couples TRBV2 to TRBJ2-1; D remains ambiguous. The CDR3 spans 13 residues. Per germline, CDR1 SNHLY and CDR2 FYNNEI. The CDR3 DNA sequence: TGTGCCAGCAGAAGAGACGCTAACAATGAGCAGCTCTTC. Protein: CASRRDANNEQLF.

This clonotype was detected many times. V and J are TRBV7-2 and TRBJ2-6; TRBD1 matches 7 bases. The germline V gene has CDR1 SGHTA and CDR2 FQGNSA. The CDR3 runs to 14 residues. V shed 4 bases and J 3 bases; nucleotides not matched to a gene: 0. The DNA for the CDR3 is TGTGCCAGCAGCTACAGGGGTGGGGCCAACGTCCTGACTTTC. Its protein is CASSYRGGANVLTF.

The chain recombines TRBV20-1 with TRBJ2-3; D is uncertain. The V gene's germline CDR1 is DFQATT and CDR2 SNEGSKA (reference sequence). The CDR3 runs to 13 residues. The germline V and J ends were trimmed by 4 bases and 2 bases, with 10 bases remaining between them. The CDR3 spells CSATSPPTDTQYF. Here the CDR3 DNA reads TGCAGTGCTACGAGCCCCCCCACAGATACGCAGTATTTT.

This clonotype was seen more than once but under ten times. This chain joins TRBV18 and TRBJ2-1, with D tentatively TRBD2 (6 bases). Trimming left V 3 bases short and J 6 bases short, with 9 bases between. The length of the CDR3 is 13 residues. Germline V gives CDR1 KGHSH, CDR2 LQKENI. The DNA for the CDR3 is TGTGCCAGCTCACCGGGACTTACCAATGAGCAGTTCTTC. This codes for CASSPGLTNEQFF.

This clonotype was seen ten or more times. The chain has TRBV28 and TRBJ2-7; the D is unclear. CDR1 and CDR2 (germline): MDHEN, SYDVKM. CDR3 length: 12 amino acids. V gave up 6 bases and J gave up 0 bases, with 6 bases separating them. The CDR3 DNA sequence: TGTGCCAGCAGCCCCTTCTCCTACGAGCAGTACTTC. Protein product: CASSPFSYEQYF.

The table lists this clonotype with many counts. The chain joins TRBV9 to TRBJ2-1; D not resolved. Germline lookup yields CDR1 SGDLS and CDR2 YYNGEE. This CDR3 is built from 14 residues. Trimming shortened V by 1 base and J by 8 bases, and 13 bases separated the two germline ends. CDR3 amino acids: CASSVIPGRHEQFF. The CDR3 nucleotides are TGTGCCAGCAGCGTAATCCCGGGCAGGCATGAGCAGTTCTTC. The variable domain in full, with the rest retrieved from reference TRBV9 and TRBJ2-1, is DSGVTQTPKHLITATGQRVTLRCSPRSGDLSVYWYQQSLDQGLQFLIQYYNGEERAKGNILERFSAQQFPDLHSELNLSSLELGDSALYFCASSVIPGRHEQFFGPGTRLTVL.

This clonotype appeared many times. The V and J genes are TRBV6-5 and TRBJ2-4; a possible D gene is TRBD1 (6 bases). The CDR3 runs 15 residues. CDR1 is MNHEY and CDR2 is SVGAGI in the germline V gene. With 3 bases removed from V and 5 bases from J, the gap between germline ends came to 14 bases. The CDR3 protein is CASSYNRDNQNIQYF. The CDR3 DNA is TGTGCCAGCAGTTATAACCGGGACAACCAAAACATTCAGTACTTC.

This clonotype was seen at least ten times. This rearrangement joins TRBV7-8 to TRBJ1-2, with D hard to call. Deletions cut 1 base from V and 0 bases from J, with 18 bases between. Germline values: CDR1 SGHVS, CDR2 FQNEAQ. The CDR3 runs 18 residues. The CDR3 DNA reads as TGTGCCAGCAGCTTAGAGGGCAGAGTCATCTCGACTAACTATGGCTACACCTTC. It translates to CASSLEGRVISTNYGYTF.

The V gene is TRBV24-1, the J gene TRBJ2-1; D is tentatively TRBD1 or TRBD2 (5 bases each). V was clipped by 4 bases and J by 6 bases, with 6 bases between them. The CDR3 runs to 12 residues. Germline-derived CDR1 and CDR2 are KGHDR and SFDVKD. DNA for the CDR3: TGTGCCACCAGTGAGGGGACCAATGAGCAGTTCTTC. It codes for CATSEGTNEQFF.